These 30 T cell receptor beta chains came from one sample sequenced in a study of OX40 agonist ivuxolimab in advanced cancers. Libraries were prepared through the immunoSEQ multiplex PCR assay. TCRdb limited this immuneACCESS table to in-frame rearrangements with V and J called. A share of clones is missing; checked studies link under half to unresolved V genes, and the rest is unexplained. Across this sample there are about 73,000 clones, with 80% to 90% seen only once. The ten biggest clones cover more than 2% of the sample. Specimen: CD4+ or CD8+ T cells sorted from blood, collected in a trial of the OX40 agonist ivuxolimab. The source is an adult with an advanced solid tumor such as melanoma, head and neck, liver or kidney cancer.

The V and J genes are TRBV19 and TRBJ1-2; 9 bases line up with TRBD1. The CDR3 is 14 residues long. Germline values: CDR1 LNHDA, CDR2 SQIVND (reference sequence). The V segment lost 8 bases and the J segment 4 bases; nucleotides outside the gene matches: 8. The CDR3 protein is CASQGQGRVYGYTF. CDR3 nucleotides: TGTGCCAGTCAAGGACAGGGGAGAGTCTATGGCTACACCTTC.

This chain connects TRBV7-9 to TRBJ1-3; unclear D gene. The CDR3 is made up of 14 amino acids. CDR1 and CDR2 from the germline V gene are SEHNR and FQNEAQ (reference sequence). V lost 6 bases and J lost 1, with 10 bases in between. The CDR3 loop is CASRPTSSGNTIYF. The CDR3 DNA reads TGTGCCAGCAGACCGACCTCTTCTGGAAACACCATATATTTT.

CDR3 region: CAISRLPSGRASGELFF. The DNA of the CDR3 is TGTGCCATCAGTAGGCTGCCTAGCGGGAGGGCGTCCGGGGAGCTGTTTTTT. The rearrangement joins TRBV10-3 to TRBJ2-2; the match to TRBD2 covers 12 bases. This CDR3 has 17 residues. Germline CDR1 ENHRY, CDR2 SYGVKD. V shed 5 bases and J 6 bases; nucleotides not matched to a gene: 10.

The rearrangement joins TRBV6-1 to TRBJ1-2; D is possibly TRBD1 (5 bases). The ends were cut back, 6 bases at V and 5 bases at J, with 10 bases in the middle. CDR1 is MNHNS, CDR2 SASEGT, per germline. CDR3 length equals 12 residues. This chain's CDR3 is CASRQENYGYTF. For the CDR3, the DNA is TGTGCCAGCAGACAGGAAAATTATGGCTACACCTTC.

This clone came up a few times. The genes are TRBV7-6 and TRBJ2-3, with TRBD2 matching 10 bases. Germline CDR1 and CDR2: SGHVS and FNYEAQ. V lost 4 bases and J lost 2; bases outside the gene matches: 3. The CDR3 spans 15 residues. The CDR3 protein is CASSSGTSVTDTQYF. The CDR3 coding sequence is TGTGCCAGCAGCTCCGGGACTAGCGTCACAGATACGCAGTATTTT.

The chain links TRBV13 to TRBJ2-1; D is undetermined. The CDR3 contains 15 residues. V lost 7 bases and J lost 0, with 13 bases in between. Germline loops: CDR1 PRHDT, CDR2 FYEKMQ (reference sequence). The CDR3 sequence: CASTSGSYSYNEQFF. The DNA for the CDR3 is TGTGCCAGCACCTCGGGCTCCTACTCCTACAATGAGCAGTTCTTC. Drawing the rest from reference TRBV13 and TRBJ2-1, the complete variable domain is AAGVIQSPRHLIKEKRETATLKCYPIPRHDTVYWYQQGPGQDPQFLISFYEKMQSDKGSIPDRFSAQQFSDYHSELNMSSLELGDSALYFCASTSGSYSYNEQFFGPGTRLTVL.

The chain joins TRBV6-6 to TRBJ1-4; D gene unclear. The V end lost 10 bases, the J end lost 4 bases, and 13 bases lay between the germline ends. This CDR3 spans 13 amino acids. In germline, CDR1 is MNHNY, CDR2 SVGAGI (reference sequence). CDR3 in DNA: TGTGCCACCATGGGCAGGAATAATGAAAAACTGTTTTTT. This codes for CATMGRNNEKLFF.

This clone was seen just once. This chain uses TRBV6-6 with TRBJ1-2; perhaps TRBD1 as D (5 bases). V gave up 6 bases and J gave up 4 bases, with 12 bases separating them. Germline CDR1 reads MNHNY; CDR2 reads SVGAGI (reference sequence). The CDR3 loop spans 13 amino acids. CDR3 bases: TGTGCCAGCAGGCCAGACAGAACCTATGGCTACACCTTC. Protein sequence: CASRPDRTYGYTF.

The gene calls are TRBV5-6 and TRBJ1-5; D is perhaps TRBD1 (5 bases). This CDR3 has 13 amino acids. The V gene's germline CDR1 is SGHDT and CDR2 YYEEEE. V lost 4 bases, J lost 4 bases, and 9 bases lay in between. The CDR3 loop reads CASSSRVNQPQHF. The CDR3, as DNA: TGTGCCAGCAGCAGCAGGGTGAATCAGCCCCAGCATTTT.

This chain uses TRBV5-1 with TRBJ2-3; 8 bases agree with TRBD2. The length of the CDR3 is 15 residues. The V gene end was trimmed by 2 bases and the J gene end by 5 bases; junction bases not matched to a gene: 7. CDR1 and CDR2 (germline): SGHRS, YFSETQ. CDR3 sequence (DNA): TGCGCCAGCAGCTTAAATCGGGGGGGCCAAGATACGCAGTATTTT. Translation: CASSLNRGGQDTQYF.

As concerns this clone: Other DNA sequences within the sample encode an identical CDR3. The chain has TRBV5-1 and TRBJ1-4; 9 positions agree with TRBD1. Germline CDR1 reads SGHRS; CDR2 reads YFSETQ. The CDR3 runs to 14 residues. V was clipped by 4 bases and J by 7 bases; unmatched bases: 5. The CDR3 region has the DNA TGCGCCAGCAGCATGGGACAGGGTCTTGAAAAACTGTTTTTT. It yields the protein CASSMGQGLEKLFF.

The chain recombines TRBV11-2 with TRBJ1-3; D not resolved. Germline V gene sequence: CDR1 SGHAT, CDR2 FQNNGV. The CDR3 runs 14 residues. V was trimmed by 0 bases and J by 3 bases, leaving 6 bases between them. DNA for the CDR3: TGTGCCAGCAGCTTAGAGGCTGGTGGAAACACCATATATTTT. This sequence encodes CASSLEAGGNTIYF.

CDR3 sequence reads: CASSPPGTGRTYEQFF. The CDR3 DNA is TGCGCCAGCAGCCCCCCGGGGACAGGGCGCACTTACGAGCAGTTCTTC. The rearrangement joins TRBV4-1 to TRBJ2-1; 9 bases agree with TRBD1. V was clipped by 4 bases and J by 10 bases; unmatched bases: 14. CDR1 MGHRA and CDR2 YSYEKL come from the germline V gene. The length of the CDR3 is 16 residues.

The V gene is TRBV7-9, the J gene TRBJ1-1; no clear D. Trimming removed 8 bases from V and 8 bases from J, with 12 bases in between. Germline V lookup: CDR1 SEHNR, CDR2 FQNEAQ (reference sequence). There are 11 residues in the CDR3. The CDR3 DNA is TGTGCCAGCTTCCCGGTTACGGAAGCTTTCTTT. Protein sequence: CASFPVTEAFF.

The CDR3 loop reads CASSYSRGPYEQYF. Here the CDR3 DNA reads TGTGCCAGCAGTTACTCGCGAGGGCCCTACGAGCAGTACTTC. The chain carries TRBV6-5 and TRBJ2-7; the D gene is possibly TRBD2 (5 bases). V was cut by 0 bases and J by 2 bases, with 8 bases left in between. CDR1 is MNHEY, CDR2 SVGAGI, per germline. CDR3 length: 14 residues.

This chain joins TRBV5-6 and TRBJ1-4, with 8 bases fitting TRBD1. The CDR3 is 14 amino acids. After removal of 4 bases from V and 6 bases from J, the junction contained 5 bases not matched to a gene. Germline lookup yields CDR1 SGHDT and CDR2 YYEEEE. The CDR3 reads CASSPGGTHEKLFF. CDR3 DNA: TGTGCCAGCAGCCCAGGGGGCACGCATGAAAAACTGTTTTTT.

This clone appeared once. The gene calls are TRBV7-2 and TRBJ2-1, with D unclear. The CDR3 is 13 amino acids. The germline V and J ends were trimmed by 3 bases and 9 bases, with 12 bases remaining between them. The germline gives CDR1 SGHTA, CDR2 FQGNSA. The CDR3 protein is CASSFDERTEQFF. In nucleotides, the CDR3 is TGTGCCAGCAGCTTCGATGAGCGTACTGAGCAGTTCTTC.

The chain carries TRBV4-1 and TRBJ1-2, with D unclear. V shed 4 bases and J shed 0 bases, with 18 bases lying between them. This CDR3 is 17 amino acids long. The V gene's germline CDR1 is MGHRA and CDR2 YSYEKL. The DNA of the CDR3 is TGCGCCAGCAGCCTACGAGGAGAGGACGGACCTAACTATGGCTACACCTTC. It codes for CASSLRGEDGPNYGYTF.

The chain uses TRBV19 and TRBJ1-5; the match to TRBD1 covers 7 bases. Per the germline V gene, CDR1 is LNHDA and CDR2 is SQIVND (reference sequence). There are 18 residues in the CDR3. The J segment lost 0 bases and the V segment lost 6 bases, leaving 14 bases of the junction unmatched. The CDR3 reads CASSKGGQPVVSNQPQHF. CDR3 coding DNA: TGTGCCAGTAGCAAAGGGGGCCAGCCTGTGGTTAGCAATCAGCCCCAGCATTTT.

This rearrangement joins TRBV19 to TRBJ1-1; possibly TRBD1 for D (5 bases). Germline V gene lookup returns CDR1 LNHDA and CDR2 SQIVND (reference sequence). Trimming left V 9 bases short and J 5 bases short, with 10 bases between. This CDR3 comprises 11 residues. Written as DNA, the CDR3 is TGTGCCAGCCATCAGGGTACTGAAGCTTTCTTT. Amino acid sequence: CASHQGTEAFF.

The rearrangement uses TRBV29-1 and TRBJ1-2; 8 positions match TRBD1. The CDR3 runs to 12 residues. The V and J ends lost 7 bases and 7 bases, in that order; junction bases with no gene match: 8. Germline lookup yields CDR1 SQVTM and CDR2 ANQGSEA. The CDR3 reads CSGSRTGFGYTF. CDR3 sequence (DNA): TGCAGCGGATCCCGGACAGGGTTTGGCTACACCTTC.

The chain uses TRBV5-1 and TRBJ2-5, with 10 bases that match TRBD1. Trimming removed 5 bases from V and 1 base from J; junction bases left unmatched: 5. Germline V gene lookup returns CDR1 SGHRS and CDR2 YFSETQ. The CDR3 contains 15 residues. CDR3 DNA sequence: TGCGCCAGCAGACGAGGGACAGGGGTCCAAGAGACCCAGTACTTC. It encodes CASRRGTGVQETQYF.

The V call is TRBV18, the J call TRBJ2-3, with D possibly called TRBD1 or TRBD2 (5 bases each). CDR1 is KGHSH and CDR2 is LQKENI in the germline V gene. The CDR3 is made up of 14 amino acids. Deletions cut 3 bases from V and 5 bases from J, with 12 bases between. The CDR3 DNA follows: TGTGCCAGCTCACCTAGGGACCTACGAGATACGCAGTATTTT. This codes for CASSPRDLRDTQYF.

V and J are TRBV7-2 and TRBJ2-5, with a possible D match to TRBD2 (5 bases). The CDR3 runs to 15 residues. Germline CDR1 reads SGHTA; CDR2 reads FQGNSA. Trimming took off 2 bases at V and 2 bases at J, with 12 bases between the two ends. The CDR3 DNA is TGTGCCAGCAGCTTAAAAGCAACGGGACAAGAGACCCAGTACTTC. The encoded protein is CASSLKATGQETQYF. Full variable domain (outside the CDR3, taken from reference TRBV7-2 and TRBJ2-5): GAGVSQSPSNKVTEKGKDVELRCDPISGHTALYWYRQSLGQGLEFLIYFQGNSAPDKSGLPSDRFSAERTGGSVSTLTIQRTQQEDSAVYLCASSLKATGQETQYFGPGTRLLVL.

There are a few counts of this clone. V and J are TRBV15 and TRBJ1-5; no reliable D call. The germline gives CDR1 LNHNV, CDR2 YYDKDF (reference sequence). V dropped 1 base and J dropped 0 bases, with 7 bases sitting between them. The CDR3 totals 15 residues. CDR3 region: CATSRAYNSNQPQHF. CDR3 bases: TGTGCCACCAGCAGAGCCTATAATAGCAATCAGCCCCAGCATTTT.

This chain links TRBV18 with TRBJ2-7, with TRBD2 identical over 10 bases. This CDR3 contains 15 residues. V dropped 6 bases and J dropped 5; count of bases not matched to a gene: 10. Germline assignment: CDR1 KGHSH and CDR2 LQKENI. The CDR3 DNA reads TGTGCCAGCTCCCTGAGAGCGGGAGGGCCTAACGAGCAGTACTTC. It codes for CASSLRAGGPNEQYF. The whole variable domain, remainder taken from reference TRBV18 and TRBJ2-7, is NAGVMQNPRHLVRRRGQEARLRCSPMKGHSHVYWYRQLPEEGLKFMVYLQKENIIDESGMPKERFSAEFPKEGPSILRIQQVVRGDSAAYFCASSLRAGGPNEQYFGPGTRLTVT.

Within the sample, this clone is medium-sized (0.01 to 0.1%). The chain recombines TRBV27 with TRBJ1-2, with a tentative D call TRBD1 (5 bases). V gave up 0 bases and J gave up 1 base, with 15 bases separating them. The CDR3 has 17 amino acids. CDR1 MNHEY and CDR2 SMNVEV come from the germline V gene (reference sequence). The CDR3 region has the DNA TGTGCCAGCAGTTTATCCCCGCAGGGTAAACTTAACTATGGCTACACCTTC. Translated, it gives CASSLSPQGKLNYGYTF.

The chain's CDR3 is CASSLESVGEAFF. Here the CDR3 DNA reads TGTGCCAGCAGCTTAGAAAGCGTCGGGGAAGCTTTCTTT. This chain joins TRBV7-2 and TRBJ1-1; D is undetermined. The CDR3 runs to 13 residues. The germline V and J ends were trimmed by 1 base and 8 bases, with 11 bases remaining between them. Germline values: CDR1 SGHTA, CDR2 FQGNSA.

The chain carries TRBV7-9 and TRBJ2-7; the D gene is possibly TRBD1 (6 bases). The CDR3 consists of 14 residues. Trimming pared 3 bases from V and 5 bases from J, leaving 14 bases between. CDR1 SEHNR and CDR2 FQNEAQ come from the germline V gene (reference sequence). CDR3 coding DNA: TGTGCCAGCAGCTTCCTGCAGGGGAAAAACGAGCAGTACTTC. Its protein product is CASSFLQGKNEQYF.

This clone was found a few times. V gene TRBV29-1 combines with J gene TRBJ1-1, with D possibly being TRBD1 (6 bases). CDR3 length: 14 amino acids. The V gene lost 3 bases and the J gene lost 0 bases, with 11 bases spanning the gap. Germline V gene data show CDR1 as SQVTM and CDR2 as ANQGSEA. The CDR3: CSVEGTHMNTEAFF. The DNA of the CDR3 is TGCAGCGTTGAGGGGACACATATGAACACTGAAGCTTTCTTT.